Given below is one T cell receptor (beta chain) in context. Antigen specificity is unknown. The TRB libraries of cDNA were built by UMI-labeled 5' RACE. Reanalyzing the 5' RACE reads, TCRdb keeps one entry per CDR3 protein, without DNA. The table gives some 110,000 distinct CDR3 sequences; the top ten clones make up 0.38% of it. CDR3 length equals 16 residues. Germline V gene data show CDR1 as SGHTA and CDR2 as FQGNSA. This entry belongs to a study of CXCR3-negative and CXCR3-positive naive CD8 T cells. Overall study findings and caveats: CXCR3-positive naive cells had TRB CDR3s that were more hydrophobic than CXCR3-negative naive cells had.

What was sequenced was naive CXCR3+ CD8+ T cells from blood. Described subset: CD45RO-CCR7+CD27+CD95- naive CD8+ T cells expressing CXCR3 (TNR3+). This sequence joins TRBV7-2 and TRBJ1-1; TCRdb gives TRBD1 as the D gene, but with no DNA this cannot be confirmed. This receptor was taken from a human donor in good health. Some clones in this sample may be carry-over from other donors' samples. The CDR3 sequence is CASSRQGEVQGTEAFF.